This T cell receptor beta chain was retrieved from a study of blood T cell repertoires in COVID-19. This clone was seen more than once but under ten times. Only in-frame clones appear in the TCRdb table, and some are missing; sequencing was by immunoSEQ multiplex PCR. Among some 200,000 clones listed, just over 85% were seen once. In germline, CDR1 is MDHEN, CDR2 SYDVKM. This CDR3 region has 14 residues. V lost 5 bases, J lost 10 bases, and 8 bases stayed unmatched. The sequence derives from an elderly man with acute or convalescent COVID-19. What was sequenced was peripheral blood. The chain is built from TRBV28 and TRBJ1-5; 10 positions agree with TRBD1. CDR3 region: CASSPGTGVYPQHF. CDR3 DNA sequence: TGTGCCAGCAGTCCCGGGACAGGGGTTTATCCCCAGCATTTT.